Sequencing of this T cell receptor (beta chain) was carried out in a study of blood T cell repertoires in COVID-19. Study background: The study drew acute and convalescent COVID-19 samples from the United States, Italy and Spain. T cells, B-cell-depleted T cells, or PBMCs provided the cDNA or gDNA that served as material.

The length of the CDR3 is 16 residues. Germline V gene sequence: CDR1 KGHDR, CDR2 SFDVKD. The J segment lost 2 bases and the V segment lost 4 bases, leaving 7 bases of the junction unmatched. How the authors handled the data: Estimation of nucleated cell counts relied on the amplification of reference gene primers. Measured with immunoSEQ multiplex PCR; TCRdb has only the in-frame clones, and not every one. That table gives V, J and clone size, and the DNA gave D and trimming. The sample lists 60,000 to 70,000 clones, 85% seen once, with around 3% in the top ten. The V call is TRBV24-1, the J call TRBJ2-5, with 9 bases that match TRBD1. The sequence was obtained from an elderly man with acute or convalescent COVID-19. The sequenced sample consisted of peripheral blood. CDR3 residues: CATSDSRTGAQETQYF. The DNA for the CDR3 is TGTGCCACCAGTGACTCGAGGACAGGGGCTCAAGAGACCCAGTACTTC.